This passage covers 9 T cell receptor beta chains from one sample sequenced in a study of cytomegalovirus exposure and HLA in healthy donors. The primer mix had 60 Vbeta and 13 Jbeta primers. Profiling relied on immunoSEQ multiplex PCR, and the TCRdb table lists in-frame clones only, not all of them. The sample records about 130,000 clones, around three quarters being singletons. Material: PBMCs. The source is a woman aged 45-65 years in good health and CMV-seronegative.

The gene calls are TRBV18 and TRBJ2-2; D is possibly TRBD1 (5 bases). The CDR3 spans 16 residues. Germline V lookup: CDR1 KGHSH, CDR2 LQKENI. V dropped 0 bases and J dropped 7 bases, with 15 bases sitting between them. The DNA of the CDR3 is TGTGCCAGCTCACCACCCTCCAGGGATCTTCACGGGGAGCTGTTTTTT. Amino acid sequence: CASSPPSRDLHGELFF.

This clone was seen once. The rearrangement uses TRBV21-1 and TRBJ1-4; the table's D call, TRBD1, was not checked against the DNA. TRBV21-1 is marked as a pseudogene. This CDR3 comprises 15 residues. CDR3 region: CASSSYNATNEKLFF. For the CDR3, the DNA is TGTGCCAGCAGCAGTTACAATGCAACTAATGAAAAACTGTTTTTT.

The V and J genes are TRBV7-2 and TRBJ1-5; no definite D call. The germline gives CDR1 SGHTA, CDR2 FQGNSA. CDR3 size: 16 residues. The V end lost 1 base, the J end lost 2 bases, and 12 bases lay between the germline ends. CDR3 residues: CASSLVAAMGNQPQHF. The DNA for the CDR3 is TGTGCCAGCAGCTTAGTCGCAGCGATGGGCAATCAGCCCCAGCATTTT.

This clone was found a few times. The V call is TRBV27, the J call TRBJ2-7; 7 bases are shared with TRBD1. Unmatched junction bases numbered 9, after V lost 4 bases and J lost 3 bases. The CDR3 spans 15 residues. Per the germline V gene, CDR1 is MNHEY and CDR2 is SMNVEV (reference sequence). The DNA for the CDR3 is TGTGCCAGCAGTTCCCTGGGGGACAGCTACTACGAGCAGTACTTC. Residues: CASSSLGDSYYEQYF.

V usage is TRBV28 and J usage is TRBJ1-4, with D unresolved. The germline V gene has CDR1 MDHEN and CDR2 SYDVKM. The V and J ends lost 6 bases and 5 bases respectively, with 16 bases between them. This CDR3 region has 15 residues. CDR3 region: CASRLPRHNNEKLFF. CDR3 nucleotide sequence: TGTGCCAGCAGATTACCGAGACACAACAATGAAAAACTGTTTTTT.

The chain links TRBV21-1 to TRBJ1-2. TRBV21-1 is shown as a pseudogene. This CDR3 is built from 16 residues. CDR3 nucleotide sequence: TGTGCCAGCAGCAAGGAGGGGCACCCCTCTAACTATGGCTACACCTTC. This translates into CASSKEGHPSNYGYTF.

The CDR3 DNA follows: TGTGCCAGCAGCTCTGGGAGGGGGGCTGGTTCTGAAGCTTTCTTT. It yields the protein CASSSGRGAGSEAFF. This chain links TRBV7-3 with TRBJ1-1, with D tentatively TRBD1 (6 bases). Germline V lookup: CDR1 SGHTA, CDR2 FQGTGA. V was trimmed by 4 bases and J by 6 bases, leaving 18 bases between them. The CDR3 covers 15 residues.

This sequence joins TRBV9 and TRBJ2-1; TRBD2 aligns across 12 bases. Germline V CDR1 and CDR2: SGDLS, YYNGEE. The CDR3 extends over 16 amino acids. J gave up 8 bases and V 3 bases, and 9 bases lay outside the gene matches. The CDR3 nucleotides read TGTGCCAGCAGCGCTAATCTAGCGGGAGGGCCGGATGAGCAGTTCTTC. It translates to CASSANLAGGPDEQFF.

V is TRBV7-2 and J is TRBJ1-1; no firm D call. CDR3 length: 14 residues. V lost 5 bases, J lost 5 bases, and 15 bases lay in between. Germline CDR1 reads SGHTA; CDR2 reads FQGNSA. The chain's CDR3 is CASSPRVIGTEAFF. The CDR3 DNA sequence: TGTGCCAGCAGCCCCCGGGTTATCGGAACTGAAGCTTTCTTT. Using reference TRBV7-2 and TRBJ1-1 for the parts outside the CDR3, the full variable domain is GAGVSQSPSNKVTEKGKDVELRCDPISGHTALYWYRQSLGQGLEFLIYFQGNSAPDKSGLPSDRFSAERTGGSVSTLTIQRTQQEDSAVYLCASSPRVIGTEAFFGQGTRLTVV.